Sequencing of this T cell receptor beta chain was carried out in a study of identical twins. Whole-study findings and limits: For cord blood, abundant beta clonotypes had fewer insertions, unlike memory repertoires, which showed none. Because invariant MAIT and iNKT cells could be present, zero-insertion analyses could be partly confounded.

This clonotype appeared many times. Its antigen is not known. Only healthy Caucasians were included as donors. A universal primer site was incorporated via template switching, and the cDNA contained unique molecular identifiers. TCRdb called the 5' RACE reads again in MiXCR, with one record for every CDR3 protein. The profile shows 240,000 or so distinct CDR3 sequences, approximately 11% of them singletons. A further study also used this sample, focusing on yellow fever vaccine responses in identical twins.

The receptor was isolated from a woman aged 18-35 years in good health. Sequencing was performed on memory (CD45RO+) T cells sorted from blood.

The CDR3 region is CASATGLAEAFF. The CDR3 region has the DNA TGTGCCAGCGCAACAGGGCTGGCTGAAGCTTTCTTT. The genes are TRBV12-3 or TRBV12-4 and TRBJ1-1; TRBD1 might be the D (6 bases). The CDR3 is 12 amino acids. The V and J ends lost 8 bases and 6 bases respectively, with 13 bases between them.